This TCR beta chain is from a study of TIL therapy for anti-PD-1-resistant metastatic lung cancer. At the level of the study: Patients then received nivolumab; progressors got lymphodepletion, TIL and IL-2. Median tumor mutation burden was 1.5 mutations per megabase.

V was trimmed by 3 bases and J by 0 bases, leaving 9 bases between them. The CDR3 runs 16 residues. Per germline, CDR1 MDHEN and CDR2 SYDVKM. This was the immunoSEQ v3 assay. Survey-level samples got 2 million to 2.5 million read pairs; deep-level samples got about 5-6.5 million. TCRdb's copy holds only in-frame clones and misses some; the assay was immunoSEQ multiplex PCR. The sample includes tens of thousands of clones, roughly 85% of them seen just once. As for time point: pre-treatment sample, taken before nivolumab and TIL therapy. The sequence came from a man aged 70-80 years with non-small cell lung cancer. The chain uses TRBV28 and TRBJ1-6; no reliable D call. The input for sequencing was blood, taken at baseline. CDR3 amino acids: CASSFGASSYNSPLHF. The CDR3 coding sequence is TGTGCCAGCAGTTTCGGAGCGAGCTCCTATAATTCACCCCTCCACTTT.